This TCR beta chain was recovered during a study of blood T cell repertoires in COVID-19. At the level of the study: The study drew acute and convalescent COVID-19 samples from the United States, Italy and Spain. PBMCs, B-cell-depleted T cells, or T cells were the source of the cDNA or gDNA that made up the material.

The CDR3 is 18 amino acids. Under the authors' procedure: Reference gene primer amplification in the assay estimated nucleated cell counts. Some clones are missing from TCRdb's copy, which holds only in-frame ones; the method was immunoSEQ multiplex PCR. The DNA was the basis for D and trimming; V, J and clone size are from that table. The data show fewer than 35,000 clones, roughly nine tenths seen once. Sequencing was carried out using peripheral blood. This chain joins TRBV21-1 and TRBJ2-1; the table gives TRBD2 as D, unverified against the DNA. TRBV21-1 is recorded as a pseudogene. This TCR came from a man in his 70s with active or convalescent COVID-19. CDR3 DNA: TGTGCCAGCAAGCCGGGACTAGCGGGAGAGAGCTCCTACAATGAGCAGTTCTTC. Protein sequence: CASKPGLAGESSYNEQFF.